These 21 T cell receptor beta chains came from one sample sequenced in a study of blood T cell repertoires in COVID-19. Clones were read by immunoSEQ multiplex PCR, and TCRdb kept only the in-frame ones, dropping some. The data contain just under 95,000 clones, over 70% of them singletons. Input material: peripheral blood. All receptors come from a human donor in a cohort sampled during active COVID-19.

The genes are TRBV9 and TRBJ2-7; TRBD2 might be the D (6 bases). The CDR3 length is 13 residues. Trimming took 0 bases from V and 5 from J, leaving 9 bases between them. The V gene's germline CDR1 is SGDLS and CDR2 YYNGEE. The CDR3 nucleotides read TGTGCCAGCAGCGTAGCAGGCGGGAACGAGCAGTACTTC. Its translation is CASSVAGGNEQYF.

This rearrangement joins TRBV5-1 to TRBJ2-2, with 8 bases fitting TRBD1. The length of the CDR3 is 16 residues. J lost 0 bases, V lost 10 bases, and 11 bases had no gene match. The germline gives CDR1 SGHRS, CDR2 YFSETQ. The CDR3 bases are TGCGCCGCCGGACAGGGTACTCTCGCGAACACCGGGGAGCTGTTTTTT. This gives the protein CAAGQGTLANTGELFF.

This chain uses TRBV30 with TRBJ1-3; D not certain. Trimming cost V 8 bases and J 1 base, with 9 bases left between them. CDR3 length: 12 amino acids. Germline V gene lookup returns CDR1 GTSNPN and CDR2 SVGIG (reference sequence). The CDR3 sequence: CARRESGNTIYF. CDR3 in DNA: TGTGCCCGAAGGGAGTCTGGAAACACCATATATTTT.

A few counts support this clone. This sequence joins TRBV15 and TRBJ2-2; tentatively, D is TRBD1 (5 bases). The length of the CDR3 is 16 residues. Germline-derived CDR1 and CDR2 are LNHNV and YYDKDF (reference sequence). Trimming took off 5 bases at V and 5 bases at J, with 18 bases between the two ends. The CDR3 loop reads CATSGHRPLRTGELFF. As DNA, the CDR3 is TGTGCCACCAGCGGACACAGGCCGTTGAGGACCGGGGAGCTGTTTTTT.

The chain has TRBV5-6 and TRBJ1-6; D is perhaps TRBD1 (5 bases). This CDR3 contains 15 residues. Germline V gene lookup returns CDR1 SGHDT and CDR2 YYEEEE. V shed 0 bases and J shed 9 bases, with 13 bases lying between them. The CDR3 reads CASSLGTPYGSPLHF. As DNA, the CDR3 is TGTGCCAGCAGCTTGGGGACACCTTATGGTTCACCCCTCCACTTT.

The gene calls are TRBV5-1 and TRBJ2-7, with TRBD1 as a possible D gene (5 bases). Germline lookup yields CDR1 SGHRS and CDR2 YFSETQ. This CDR3 spans 15 amino acids. V dropped 0 bases and J dropped 2 bases, with 12 bases sitting between them. CDR3 bases: TGCGCCAGCAGCTTGGCGGCAGGGATCCCCTACGAGCAGTACTTC. Encoded protein: CASSLAAGIPYEQYF.

This clone was picked up one time. This chain joins TRBV9 and TRBJ2-1; D unresolved. Germline loops: CDR1 SGDLS, CDR2 YYNGEE. The CDR3 contains 14 residues. Between the trimmed V and J ends, which lost 0 bases and 4 bases, there was a span of 8 bases. The CDR3 protein is CASSVVTVYNEQFF. CDR3 DNA: TGTGCCAGCAGCGTAGTAACAGTGTACAATGAGCAGTTCTTC.

As for this clone: One end of the junction does not line up with germline, which may come from a read error. The chain links TRBV15 to TRBJ2-7, with 9 bases aligning to TRBD2. The CDR3 sequence is 14 residues long. Germline values: CDR1 LNHNV, CDR2 YYDKDF (reference sequence). As DNA, the CDR3 is TGTGCCACCAGGACTAGCGGACCCTCCTCCGAGCAGTACTTC. Its translation: CATRTSGPSSEQYF.

The chain joins TRBV25-1 to TRBJ2-2; TRBD1 might be the D (6 bases). The CDR3 is 15 residues long. CDR1 and CDR2 (germline): MGHDK, SYGVNS. Between the trimmed V and J ends, which lost 1 base and 7 bases, there was a span of 13 bases. DNA of the CDR3: TGTGCCAGCAGTGAATCGCACAGGGCGAACGGGGAGCTGTTTTTT. Its protein is CASSESHRANGELFF.

This chain links TRBV9 with TRBJ1-4, with D unclear. The V gene's germline CDR1 is SGDLS and CDR2 YYNGEE. This CDR3 region has 14 residues. Trimming stripped 4 bases from V and 4 bases from J, with 11 bases between. The chain's CDR3 is CASSLGRSNEKLFF. The CDR3 bases are TGTGCCAGCAGCCTCGGGAGGAGTAATGAAAAACTGTTTTTT.

The chain has TRBV15 and TRBJ2-3; D remains ambiguous. Germline-derived CDR1 and CDR2 are LNHNV and YYDKDF (reference sequence). This CDR3 contains 16 residues. Trimming cost V 0 bases and J 6 bases, with 16 bases left between them. The CDR3 DNA reads as TGTGCCACCAGCAGAGATCGTGGCTCCGGAGCGGATACGCAGTATTTT. This translates into CATSRDRGSGADTQYF.

The chain carries TRBV12-3 or TRBV12-4 and TRBJ2-7; D unclear. Trimming took 6 bases from V and 0 from J, leaving 6 bases between them. The CDR3 has 12 amino acids. The chain's CDR3 is CASSRDSYEQYF. For the CDR3, the DNA is TGTGCCAGCAGCCGAGACTCCTACGAGCAGTACTTC.

CDR3 DNA: TGTGCCAGCAGCCTCTACAGATTCCCCTACGAGCAGTACTTC. It translates to CASSLYRFPYEQYF. V usage is TRBV5-6 and J usage is TRBJ2-7; D is unresolved. The CDR3 totals 14 residues. V gave up 4 bases and J gave up 2 bases, with 13 bases separating them. Germline V gene lookup returns CDR1 SGHDT and CDR2 YYEEEE.

As concerns this clone: Other DNA sequences within the sample encode an identical CDR3. The rearrangement uses TRBV4-1 and TRBJ2-7; 13 bases are shared with TRBD2. CDR3 length: 16 residues. V lost 1 base and J lost 2; bases outside the gene matches: 2. CDR1 and CDR2 from the germline V gene are MGHRA and YSYEKL. CDR3 sequence (DNA): TGCGCCAGCAGCCAAGGACTAGCGGGAGGTACCTACGAGCAGTACTTC. It yields the protein CASSQGLAGGTYEQYF.

V is TRBV10-3 and J is TRBJ2-7, with 13 positions matching TRBD2. CDR3 length equals 17 residues. Germline-derived CDR1 and CDR2 are ENHRY and SYGVKD. V gave up 4 bases and J gave up 3 bases; unmatched junction bases: 9. The CDR3 reads CAISVTSGRRNLYEQYF. Here the CDR3 DNA reads TGTGCCATCAGTGTGACTAGCGGGAGGAGAAATCTCTACGAGCAGTACTTC.

The V and J genes are TRBV7-3 and TRBJ2-6, with TRBD1 identical over 11 bases. The germline V gene encodes CDR1 SGHTA and CDR2 FQGTGA. After removal of 0 bases from V and 2 bases from J, the junction contained 3 bases not matched to a gene. The CDR3 covers 18 residues. The DNA for the CDR3 is TGTGCCAGCAGCTTAACCGGGACAGGGGGGGCTGGGGCCAACGTCCTGACTTTC. The encoded protein is CASSLTGTGGAGANVLTF.

V gene TRBV6-6 combines with J gene TRBJ2-2; no clear D. The CDR3 extends over 12 amino acids. CDR1 and CDR2 from the germline V gene are MNHNY and SVGAGI (reference sequence). Trimming took off 10 bases at V and 7 bases at J, with 13 bases between the two ends. The CDR3 protein is CATQRSVGELFF. The CDR3 region has the DNA TGTGCCACCCAACGGAGCGTCGGGGAGCTGTTTTTT.

This chain links TRBV7-8 with TRBJ2-7, with 16 positions matching TRBD2. Germline assignment: CDR1 SGHVS and CDR2 FQNEAQ. V shed 8 bases, J shed 3 bases, and the junction held 13 bases outside the gene matches. CDR3 size: 18 residues. CDR3 region: CASARAGLAGGNVYEQYF. DNA for the CDR3: TGTGCCAGCGCCCGAGCGGGACTAGCGGGAGGGAATGTCTACGAGCAGTACTTC.

The chain joins TRBV7-2 to TRBJ1-5; D is possibly TRBD1 (6 bases). Trimming left V 5 bases short and J 4 bases short, with 9 bases between. CDR1 and CDR2 from the germline V gene are SGHTA and FQGNSA. The CDR3 consists of 13 residues. For the CDR3, the DNA is TGTGCCAGCAGCCGGGACACTAATCAGCCCCAGCATTTT. Translated, it gives CASSRDTNQPQHF.

The chain links TRBV15 to TRBJ2-7; D is unresolved. Per the germline V gene, CDR1 is LNHNV and CDR2 is YYDKDF (reference sequence). The CDR3 runs 12 residues. The V gene lost 5 bases and the J gene lost 6 bases, with 11 bases spanning the gap. The CDR3 DNA is TGTGCCACCAGCCCCCGCGCCTCCGAGCAGTACTTC. Its translation is CATSPRASEQYF.

This clone was found a few times. CDR3 in DNA: TGTGCCAGCAGCTACGGGGGGCCTAGCACTGAAGCTTTCTTT. This translates into CASSYGGPSTEAFF. The chain is built from TRBV11-1 and TRBJ1-1; tentatively, D is TRBD1 (6 bases). The V end lost 4 bases, the J end lost 4 bases, and 13 bases lay between the germline ends. The CDR3 consists of 14 residues. Looked up from germline, CDR1 is SGHAT and CDR2 is FQDESV (reference sequence).